Reported below is one TCR beta chain. Its target is unknown. Germline values: CDR1 MDHEN, CDR2 SYDVKM. This CDR3 has 12 residues. Trimming took 6 bases from V and 7 from J, leaving 9 bases between them. Sequencing used immunoSEQ multiplex PCR; TCRdb keeps in-frame clones, though not all of them. The table lists around 60,000 clones, approximately 90% of them singletons. This sample was included in a study of OX40 agonist ivuxolimab in advanced cancers. On the study more broadly: Age averaged about 60 years (range about 23 to 85), and 82.7% were male.

Findings of the study overall: Individuals who were partial responders at 0.1-3.0 mg/kg had clonal expansion that ranked among the lowest. CD8+ T cells (on average) carried more expanded clones than CD4+ T cells.

The receptor comes from an adult with an advanced solid tumor such as melanoma, head and neck, liver or kidney cancer. V and J are TRBV28 and TRBJ2-2, with a weak D call TRBD1 (5 bases). This material consisted of CD4+ or CD8+ T cells sorted from blood, taken in a trial of the OX40 agonist ivuxolimab. The CDR3 region is CASSRQSGELFF. The CDR3 bases are TGTGCCAGCAGCCGACAGAGCGGGGAGCTGTTTTTT.